A single sample gave rise to the 9 T cell receptor beta chains below, sequenced in a study of cytomegalovirus exposure and HLA in healthy donors. Vbeta (60) and Jbeta (13) primers were used in the PCR. Assay: immunoSEQ multiplex PCR; the TCRdb copy retains only in-frame clones and omits some. The repertoire includes fewer than 150,000 clones, about four fifths of them detected once, and over 2.5% sits in the top ten. The sequenced material came from PBMCs. The receptors were gathered from a male donor in good health and CMV-seronegative.

The J gene is TRBJ2-3, the V gene TRBV27; 11 nucleotides line up with TRBD1. The V and J ends lost 8 bases and 8 bases, in that order; junction bases with no gene match: 6. The CDR3 is 13 residues long. CDR1 and CDR2 from the germline V gene are MNHEY and SMNVEV (reference sequence). Written as DNA, the CDR3 is TGTGCCAGCCTCGGGACAGGGGGAAGTACGCAGTATTTT. Translated: CASLGTGGSTQYF.

The J gene is TRBJ2-3, the V gene TRBV7-9; the match to TRBD1 covers 8 bases. V was clipped by 7 bases and J by 3 bases; unmatched bases: 3. CDR3 length equals 13 residues. CDR1 and CDR2 from the germline V gene are SEHNR and FQNEAQ (reference sequence). In DNA, the CDR3 is TGTGCCAGCACTACAGGGGGAACAGATACGCAGTATTTT. This sequence encodes CASTTGGTDTQYF.

V usage is TRBV18 and J usage is TRBJ1-1; a weak D match, TRBD1 (5 bases). Trimming shortened V by 3 bases and J by 0 bases, and 8 bases separated the two germline ends. Germline CDR1 is KGHSH and CDR2 is LQKENI. The CDR3 is 14 residues long. This chain's CDR3 is CASSPTGLNTEAFF. CDR3 nucleotide sequence: TGTGCCAGCTCACCCACAGGATTGAACACTGAAGCTTTCTTT.

The chain uses TRBV6-1 and TRBJ1-6, with a tentative D call TRBD1 (6 bases). CDR1 is MNHNS, CDR2 SASEGT, per germline. The CDR3 has 15 residues. V was pared by 6 bases and J by 6 bases, with 15 bases between. CDR3 in amino acids: CASSRMTGGNSPLHF. In DNA form, the CDR3 reads TGTGCCAGCAGCCGGATGACAGGCGGTAATTCACCCCTCCACTTT.

The chain carries TRBV5-1 and TRBJ2-2, with TRBD2 matching over 8 bases. The CDR3 is 15 amino acids. The trim removed 0 bases at V and 7 bases at J, leaving 5 bases unmatched. The germline gives CDR1 SGHRS, CDR2 YFSETQ. CDR3 loop: CASSLDGRVVGELFF. In DNA, the CDR3 is TGCGCCAGCAGCTTGGACGGGAGGGTCGTCGGGGAGCTGTTTTTT. Variable domain in full (rest from reference TRBV5-1 and TRBJ2-2): KAGVTQTPRYLIKTRGQQVTLSCSPISGHRSVSWYQQTPGQGLQFLFEYFSETQRNKGNFPGRFSGRQFSNSRSEMNVSTLELGDSALYLCASSLDGRVVGELFFGEGSRLTVL.

CDR3: CASSSRQGKAIGELFF. CDR3 nucleotide sequence: TGTGCCAGCAGCTCGAGACAGGGAAAGGCGATCGGGGAGCTGTTTTTT. The gene calls are TRBV7-3 and TRBJ2-2, with 7 bases aligning to TRBD1. The CDR3 has 16 amino acids. Germline CDR1 reads SGHTA; CDR2 reads FQGTGA. Trimming cost V 4 bases and J 7 bases; bases outside gene matches: 12.

This clone came up once. The CDR3 sequence is CASSLRTGGSSPLHF. The CDR3 nucleotides are TGTGCCAGCAGCTTAAGGACAGGGGGCAGTTCACCCCTCCACTTT. The gene calls are TRBV7-2 and TRBJ1-6; TRBD1 agrees at 11 bases. Germline V gene sequence: CDR1 SGHTA, CDR2 FQGNSA. The trim removed 2 bases at V and 9 bases at J, leaving 3 bases unmatched. The CDR3 covers 15 residues. Full variable domain (remainder filled in from reference TRBV7-2 and TRBJ1-6): GAGVSQSPSNKVTEKGKDVELRCDPISGHTALYWYRQSLGQGLEFLIYFQGNSAPDKSGLPSDRFSAERTGGSVSTLTIQRTQQEDSAVYLCASSLRTGGSSPLHFGNGTRLTVT.

The gene calls are TRBV7-2 and TRBJ1-2, with TRBD1 matching over 7 bases. Germline V CDR1 and CDR2: SGHTA, FQGNSA. V shed 2 bases, J shed 9 bases, and the junction held 9 bases outside the gene matches. There are 14 residues in the CDR3. The CDR3 DNA reads as TGTGCCAGCAGCTTAACCACAGGGGTTGATCGCTACACCTTC. It is translated as CASSLTTGVDRYTF.

This clone turned up a few times. The chain links TRBV4-2 to TRBJ2-5; 9 nucleotides line up with TRBD2. Germline lookup yields CDR1 LGHNA and CDR2 YNFKEQ. The V segment lost 0 bases and the J segment 5 bases; nucleotides outside the gene matches: 7. This CDR3 contains 16 residues. The CDR3 reads CASSQDRGGGDETQYF. DNA of the CDR3: TGTGCCAGCAGCCAAGATAGGGGCGGGGGGGATGAGACCCAGTACTTC.